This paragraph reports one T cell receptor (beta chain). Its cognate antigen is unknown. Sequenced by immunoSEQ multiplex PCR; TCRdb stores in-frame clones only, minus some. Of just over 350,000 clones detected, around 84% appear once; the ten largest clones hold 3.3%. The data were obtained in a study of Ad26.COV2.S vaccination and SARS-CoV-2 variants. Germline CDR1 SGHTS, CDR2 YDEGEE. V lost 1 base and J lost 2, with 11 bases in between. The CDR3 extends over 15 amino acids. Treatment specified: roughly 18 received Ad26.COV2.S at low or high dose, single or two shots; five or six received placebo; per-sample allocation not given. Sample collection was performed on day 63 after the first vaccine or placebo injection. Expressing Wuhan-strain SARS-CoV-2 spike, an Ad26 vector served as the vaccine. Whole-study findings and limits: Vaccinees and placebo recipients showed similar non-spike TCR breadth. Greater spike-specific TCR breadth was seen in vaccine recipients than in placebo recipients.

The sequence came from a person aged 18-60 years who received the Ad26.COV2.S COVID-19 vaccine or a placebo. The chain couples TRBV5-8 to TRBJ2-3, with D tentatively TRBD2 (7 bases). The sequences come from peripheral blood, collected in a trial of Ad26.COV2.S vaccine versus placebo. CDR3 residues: CASSLRGGATDTQYF. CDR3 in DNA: TGTGCCAGCAGCTTGAGGGGGGGTGCCACAGATACGCAGTATTTT.